The sequence of this TCR beta chain was determined in a study of blood T cell repertoires in COVID-19. Study context: From T cells, B-cell-depleted T cells, or PBMCs came the material, which was cDNA or gDNA.

In the original analysis: Amplification of reference gene primers was used by the study to estimate nucleated cell counts. Generated by immunoSEQ multiplex PCR, the TCRdb table keeps only in-frame clones and is missing some. V and J calls and clone size are those listed in that table; D and trimming were worked out from the DNA. This sample has tens of thousands of clones, with 85% to 90% found just once. The sequence derives from a human donor with active COVID-19. The donor label of this sample is uncertain. The sample comprised peripheral blood.

The CDR3 bases are TGTGCCAGCAGCCTTGGGCCAGAGGGGCAGTACTTC. Amino acid sequence: CASSLGPEGQYF. This chain links TRBV5-6 with TRBJ2-7, with D possibly TRBD2 on 5 matching bases. The CDR3 has 12 amino acids. The germline gives CDR1 SGHDT, CDR2 YYEEEE. The V gene lost 4 bases and the J gene lost 9 bases, with 14 bases spanning the gap.